Listed below are T cell receptor beta chains from one sample, sequenced in a study of blood T cell repertoires in COVID-19. The data were produced by immunoSEQ multiplex PCR, yet TCRdb's version contains in-frame clones alone and is incomplete. The sample carries 150,000 to 200,000 clones, roughly nine tenths recorded once. Material: peripheral blood. These receptor sequences come from a man aged 18 to 29 with acute or convalescent COVID-19. CDR3s include the opening cysteine and the closing phenylalanine or tryptophan. D genes are given only for firm matches. Clone size appears in some rows only: once, few, many, or a class for an expanded clone.

TRBJ1-1 | TRBV6-1 | - | - | TGTGCCAGCAGCCATATCAGGGTAGAGGAAGCTTTCTTT | CASSHIRVEEAFF
TRBJ1-2 | TRBV3-1/TRBV3-2 | once | - | TGTGCCAGCAGCCAAGAGTCCCTAAACTATGGCTACACCTTC | CASSQESLNYGYTF
TRBJ1-4 | TRBV29-1 | - | TRBD1 | TGCAGCGTTTCTGTCGGCGGACAGGCTAACAAAAAACTGTTTTTT | CSVSVGGQANKKLFF
TRBJ2-2 | TRBV5-4 | - | - | TGTGCCAGCAGCTTGGCCGGGGTTTCGGGGGAGCTGTTTTTT | CASSLAGVSGELFF
TRBJ2-2 | TRBV7-8 | - | - | TGTGCCAGCAGACCAAATAAGGACAAAATCACCGGGGAGCTGTTTTTT | CASRPNKDKITGELFF
TRBJ2-3 | TRBV10-3 | - | - | TGTGCCATCAGTGGTCTAGGGGGTGGCACAGATACGCAGTATTTT | CAISGLGGGTDTQYF
TRBJ1-4 | TRBV19 | - | TRBD1 | TGTGCCAGTAGTATAGCGGGACAGGGTTCTAATGAAAAACTGTTTTTT | CASSIAGQGSNEKLFF
TRBJ1-1 | TRBV3-1/TRBV3-2 | - | TRBD1 | TGTGCCAGCAGCCCCAACCGACGGGCAGGGGGCCCTGAAGCTTTCTTT | CASSPNRRAGGPEAFF
TRBJ1-5 | TRBV7-2 | - | - | TGTGCCAGCAGCTTAGCCGCCGCGAGAATAGACAGAAGCTTCGGCAATCAGCCCCAGCATTTT | CASSLAAARIDRSFGNQPQHF
TRBJ1-2 | TRBV7-8 | - | - | TGTGCCAGCAGTTCGCTAACAGGGTTCGAGGGCTATGGCTACACCTTC | CASSSLTGFEGYGYTF
TRBJ2-7 | TRBV6-2/TRBV6-3 | - | - | TGTGCCAGCAGTAACCAGGGCGGCAGCTCCTACGAGCAGTACTTC | CASSNQGGSSYEQYF
TRBJ1-4 | TRBV6-4 | - | - | TGTGCCAGCAGTGACTCCACCGGGGGGAAAGGCGGAGGGAATGAAAAACTGTTTTTT | CASSDSTGGKGGGNEKLFF
TRBJ2-1 | TRBV24-1 | - | TRBD1 | TGTGCCACCAGTGAGAGACAGGGGAACGTTAATGAGCAGTTCTTC | CATSERQGNVNEQFF
TRBJ1-2 | TRBV12-5 | - | TRBD1 | TGTGCTAGTGGTTTGCATTTGACAGGGGGTCCCAGTGGCTACACCTTC | CASGLHLTGGPSGYTF
TRBJ2-7 | TRBV30 | once | TRBD2 | TGTGCCTGGAGTGTAATAGCGGGGTACGAGCAGTACTTC | CAWSVIAGYEQYF
TRBJ2-5 | TRBV27 | - | - | TGTGCCAGCAGTGGAGGAGGAGAGACCCAGTACTTC | CASSGGGETQYF
TRBJ2-4 | TRBV6-5 | - | - | TGTGCCAGCAGCCCCGAGCGGGTCTCCAAAAACATTCAGTACTTC | CASSPERVSKNIQYF
TRBJ1-2 | TRBV7-9 | - | TRBD1 | TGTGCCAGCAGCTCCCGACAGGGGGAAGACTATGGCTACACCTTC | CASSSRQGEDYGYTF
TRBJ1-2 | TRBV5-1 | few | - | TGCGCCAGCAGCCTCAGGGATTCTGGCTACACCTTC | CASSLRDSGYTF
TRBJ2-5 | TRBV14 | once | - | TGTGCCAGCAGCCAAGAACGGGGTCGGGAGACCCAGTACTTC | CASSQERGRETQYF
TRBJ1-5 | TRBV12-3/TRBV12-4 | - | - | TGTGCCAGCAGTTTACACAGGGTTGGCCAGCATTTT | CASSLHRVGQHF
TRBJ2-1 | TRBV7-3 | - | TRBD2 | TGTGCCAGCAGCGATCACAATAGCGGGGGGGCCTCCTACAATGAGCAGTTCTTC | CASSDHNSGGASYNEQFF
TRBJ2-1 | TRBV19 | - | TRBD2 | TGTGCCAGTACCTTAAGTACTAGCGTTGATGAGCAGTTCTTC | CASTLSTSVDEQFF
TRBJ2-1 | TRBV5-4 | - | - | TGTGCCAGCAGCTTGAACTGGGGAGCATCCTACAATGAGCAGTTCTTC | CASSLNWGASYNEQFF
TRBJ1-2 | TRBV11-2 | - | - | TGTGCCAGCAGCTTAGAACAGGCTACTAACTATGGCTACACCTTC | CASSLEQATNYGYTF
TRBJ1-4 | TRBV27 | - | - | TGTGCCAGCAGCTTCGGGGGGAATGAAAAACTGTTTTTT | CASSFGGNEKLFF
TRBJ1-1 | TRBV3-1/TRBV3-2 | - | - | TGTGCCAGCAGCCAGGGACAAGGAAACACTGAAGCTTTCTTT | CASSQGQGNTEAFF
TRBJ2-3 | TRBV6-4 | - | TRBD2 | TGTGCCAGCAGTTTTAGCGGGGGCACAGATACGCAGTATTTT | CASSFSGGTDTQYF
TRBJ1-2 | TRBV12-3/TRBV12-4 | - | - | TGTGCCAGCAGTTCGGAGCTATACACCTTC | CASSSELYTF
TRBJ1-5 | TRBV7-6 | - | - | TGTGCCAGCAGCTTAAGGACACTCTCGGATGGCAATCAGCCCCAGCATTTT | CASSLRTLSDGNQPQHF
TRBJ1-6 | TRBV19 | - | - | TGTGCCAGTAGGGCGGGAAATTCACCCCTCCACTTT | CASRAGNSPLHF
TRBJ1-2 | TRBV29-1 | - | TRBD1 | TGCAGCGTTTCGGGACAGGGCTATGGCTACACCTTC | CSVSGQGYGYTF
TRBJ1-5 | TRBV28 | - | TRBD1 | TGTGCCAGCAGGGAACAGGGGGCCCATGGTCAGCCCCAGCATTTT | CASREQGAHGQPQHF
TRBJ2-7 | TRBV2 | - | TRBD2 | TGTGCCAGTAGCGGGGTGCGCTACGAGCAGTACTTC | CASSGVRYEQYF
TRBJ2-3 | TRBV4-1 | - | TRBD1 | TGCGCCAGCAGCCAGGACAGGGTCGGAGATACGCAGTATTTT | CASSQDRVGDTQYF
TRBJ1-2 | TRBV5-1 | once | TRBD1 | TGCGCCAGCAGCTTGGAATCAGGGGGCGGTTATGGCTACACCTTC | CASSLESGGGYGYTF
TRBJ2-1 | TRBV5-1 | - | TRBD1 | TGCGCCAGCAGCTTGAGAGGGACAGGGTTAGGGAATGAGCAGTTCTTC | CASSLRGTGLGNEQFF
TRBJ2-3 | TRBV4-1 | - | - | TGCGCCAGCAGCCAACTTAGCTGGGGGGAAGGAGATACGCAGTATTTT | CASSQLSWGEGDTQYF
TRBJ2-1 | TRBV7-9 | few | - | TGTGCCAGCAGCCTAACCGGGACTCCTCCCTACAATGAGCAGTTCTTC | CASSLTGTPPYNEQFF
TRBJ1-2 | TRBV7-8 | - | TRBD1 | TGTGCCAGCAGCTTAGCACAGGGGACCTATGGCTACACCTTC | CASSLAQGTYGYTF
TRBJ1-1 | TRBV18 | - | - | TGTGCCAGCTCACGTCTGGGGGCGGACACTGAAGCTTTCTTT | CASSRLGADTEAFF
TRBJ1-1 | TRBV19 | once | - | TGTGCCAGTAGTAGGCAGGGACAGAACACTGAAGCTTTCTTT | CASSRQGQNTEAFF
TRBJ1-3 | TRBV9 | - | - | TGTGCCAGCAGCCCCTCCGGTAACTCTGGAAACACCATATATTTT | CASSPSGNSGNTIYF
TRBJ1-5 | TRBV28 | - | - | TGTGCCAGCAGTCGGGATTCTAATCAGCCCCAGCATTTT | CASSRDSNQPQHF
TRBJ1-6 | TRBV3-1/TRBV3-2 | - | TRBD1 | TGTGCCAGCAGCAACCGGGACAGGAAAAATTCACCCCTCCACTTT | CASSNRDRKNSPLHF
TRBJ1-5 | TRBV19 | once | TRBD1 | TGTGCCAGTACCGCCGGGACAGATAGCAATCAGCCCCAGCATTTT | CASTAGTDSNQPQHF
TRBJ1-1 | TRBV10-2 | once | - | TGCGCCAGCAGGGAACGGGCAGGGATAATGGGGACTGAAGCTTTCTTT | CASRERAGIMGTEAFF